Below are 20 T cell receptor beta chains sequenced from a single sample in a study of blood T cell repertoires in COVID-19. Some clones are missing from TCRdb's copy, which holds only in-frame ones; the method was immunoSEQ multiplex PCR. Of around 500,000 clones listed, 88% are singletons. Sequencing input: PBMCs or T cells enriched from blood (not recorded which). All receptors come from a woman aged 40 to 55 who had recovered from COVID-19.

The chain couples TRBV19 to TRBJ2-3; 11 bases are shared with TRBD2. The CDR3 sequence is 16 residues long. CDR1 is LNHDA, CDR2 SQIVND, per germline (reference sequence). The V gene end was trimmed by 4 bases and the J gene end by 4 bases; junction bases not matched to a gene: 7. The CDR3 DNA follows: TGTGCCAGTAGTAAACGACTAGCGGGAAAGGCAGATACGCAGTATTTT. Translating it yields CASSKRLAGKADTQYF.

J is TRBJ1-6 and V is TRBV10-1; D ambiguous. The CDR3 extends over 14 amino acids. V lost 4 bases to trimming and J lost 6 bases, with 10 bases between them. Germline CDR1 WNHNN, CDR2 SYGVQD (reference sequence). The CDR3 region has the DNA TGCGCCAGCAGTGGTCCAGGAATTAATTCACCCCTCCACTTT. It translates to CASSGPGINSPLHF.

The chain has TRBV5-4 and TRBJ1-1, with 10 bases fitting TRBD1. Germline lookup yields CDR1 SGHNT and CDR2 YYREEE (reference sequence). J lost 2 bases, V lost 4 bases, and 14 bases had no gene match. The CDR3 runs 18 residues. The CDR3 spells CASSPLTALTGGNTEAFF. For the CDR3, the DNA is TGTGCCAGCAGCCCTTTGACCGCCCTGACAGGGGGCAACACTGAAGCTTTCTTT.

The chain recombines TRBV7-9 with TRBJ1-1; unclear D gene. Per the germline V gene, CDR1 is SEHNR and CDR2 is FQNEAQ (reference sequence). This CDR3 comprises 13 residues. V dropped 3 bases and J dropped 1 base, with 6 bases sitting between them. Written as DNA, the CDR3 is TGTGCCAGCAGCTTCGACACGAACACTGAAGCTTTCTTT. Its translation: CASSFDTNTEAFF.

This clone was recorded once. This sequence joins TRBV5-4 and TRBJ2-1; unclear D gene. Germline values: CDR1 SGHNT, CDR2 YYREEE (reference sequence). The CDR3 is 13 amino acids. V lost 4 bases and J 6 bases, leaving 11 bases between the germline ends. The CDR3 region has the DNA TGTGCCAGCAGCGTACTTCTAGTCAATGAGCAGTTCTTC. Translating gives CASSVLLVNEQFF.

This chain uses TRBV5-1 with TRBJ1-2; 8 bases align to TRBD1. Trimming removed 4 bases from V and 5 bases from J; junction bases left unmatched: 10. In germline, CDR1 is SGHRS, CDR2 YFSETQ. The CDR3 totals 15 residues. CDR3 residues: CASSPQGGQLYGYTF. The CDR3 DNA reads as TGCGCCAGCAGCCCACAGGGGGGACAACTTTATGGCTACACCTTC.

This clone has a handful of counts. This rearrangement joins TRBV19 to TRBJ2-2, with D perhaps matching TRBD2 (6 bases). The CDR3 sequence is 16 residues long. Trimming cost V 3 bases and J 5 bases, with 16 bases left between them. In germline, CDR1 is LNHDA, CDR2 SQIVND (reference sequence). The CDR3: CASSISGTDTTGELFF. CDR3 DNA: TGTGCCAGTAGTATTAGCGGAACGGACACTACCGGGGAGCTGTTTTTT.

The chain employs TRBV19 and TRBJ2-6, with D possibly matching TRBD1 (5 bases). Germline V gene data show CDR1 as LNHDA and CDR2 as SQIVND (reference sequence). The CDR3 runs 15 residues. The V gene lost 8 bases and the J gene lost 1 base, with 12 bases spanning the gap. CDR3 sequence: CASGPYRSGANVLTF. For the CDR3, the DNA is TGTGCCAGTGGCCCCTACAGGTCTGGGGCCAACGTCCTGACTTTC.

The V gene is TRBV11-2, the J gene TRBJ2-7; D is undetermined. Germline CDR1 SGHAT, CDR2 FQNNGV. Trimming shortened V by 3 bases and J by 3 bases, and 9 bases separated the two germline ends. The CDR3 length is 13 residues. CDR3 in amino acids: CASSLAQNYEQYF. The CDR3 region has the DNA TGTGCCAGCAGCTTGGCACAGAACTACGAGCAGTACTTC.

This clone was detected only a few times. The chain combines TRBV5-1 with TRBJ1-5, with 7 positions matching TRBD1. The length of the CDR3 is 15 residues. The germline gives CDR1 SGHRS, CDR2 YFSETQ. The V and J ends lost 4 bases and 4 bases, in that order; junction bases with no gene match: 8. The CDR3 spells CASSTGDRANQPQHF. CDR3 sequence (DNA): TGCGCCAGCAGCACGGGAGACAGGGCGAATCAGCCCCAGCATTTT.

This clone was seen only a few times. The genes are TRBV29-1 and TRBJ1-1; 7 nucleotides agree with TRBD1. The J segment lost 4 bases and the V segment lost 6 bases, leaving 8 bases of the junction unmatched. CDR1 SQVTM and CDR2 ANQGSEA come from the germline V gene. The CDR3 is 13 residues long. Here the CDR3 DNA reads TGCAGCGTCAGACGGACAGGTTCCACTGAAGCTTTCTTT. This gives the protein CSVRRTGSTEAFF.

The V gene is TRBV5-4, the J gene TRBJ2-4; 11 positions agree with TRBD1. The J segment lost 6 bases and the V segment lost 0 bases, leaving 2 bases of the junction unmatched. CDR1 and CDR2 (germline): SGHNT, YYREEE (reference sequence). The CDR3 is 15 amino acids. The CDR3 region has the DNA TGTGCCAGCAGCTTGGGAGGGACAGGGGGAAACATTCAGTACTTC. Residues: CASSLGGTGGNIQYF.

CDR3 nucleotide sequence: TGTGCCAGCAGTCCAGGACAGGGGAGTACCTACGAGCAGTACTTC. Protein sequence: CASSPGQGSTYEQYF. The V gene is TRBV6-5, the J gene TRBJ2-7; TRBD1 agrees at 9 bases. The J segment lost 2 bases and the V segment lost 5 bases, leaving 7 bases of the junction unmatched. Germline V CDR1 and CDR2: MNHEY, SVGAGI. CDR3 length: 15 amino acids.

The chain is built from TRBV5-1 and TRBJ1-1; TRBD1 matches 7 bases. Trimming cost V 5 bases and J 3 bases; bases outside gene matches: 10. This CDR3 region has 15 residues. Germline lookup yields CDR1 SGHRS and CDR2 YFSETQ. Here the CDR3 reads CASRSNRGTYTEAFF. CDR3 sequence (DNA): TGCGCCAGCAGATCGAACAGGGGAACTTACACTGAAGCTTTCTTT. The variable domain in full, with the rest retrieved from reference TRBV5-1 and TRBJ1-1, is KAGVTQTPRYLIKTRGQQVTLSCSPISGHRSVSWYQQTPGQGLQFLFEYFSETQRNKGNFPGRFSGRQFSNSRSEMNVSTLELGDSALYLCASRSNRGTYTEAFFGQGTRLTVV.

V usage is TRBV7-9 and J usage is TRBJ2-7; D gene unclear. The germline V gene encodes CDR1 SEHNR and CDR2 FQNEAQ (reference sequence). V lost 4 bases and J lost 5, with 12 bases in between. The CDR3 length is 13 residues. This chain's CDR3 is CASSSLSVHEQYF. As DNA, the CDR3 is TGTGCCAGCAGCTCCCTTAGTGTGCACGAGCAGTACTTC.

The CDR3 here is CASSQEWYTGRSPLHF. CDR3 bases: TGCGCCAGCAGCCAAGAGTGGTATACAGGGCGTTCACCCCTCCACTTT. The gene calls are TRBV4-3 and TRBJ1-6; perhaps TRBD1 as D (6 bases). Germline V CDR1 and CDR2: LGHNA, YSLEER. The CDR3 is 16 residues long. Trimming removed 0 bases at V and 9 bases at J, with 15 bases between.

The chain has TRBV27 and TRBJ1-1; D is undetermined. Germline CDR1 and CDR2: MNHEY and SMNVEV (reference sequence). The CDR3 has 13 amino acids. V was clipped by 1 base and J by 0 bases, with 3 bases between them. CDR3 in amino acids: CASSLLMNTEAFF. The CDR3, as DNA: TGTGCCAGCAGTTTATTAATGAACACTGAAGCTTTCTTT.

This chain uses TRBV2 with TRBJ1-5; tentatively, D is TRBD1 (5 bases). This CDR3 comprises 15 residues. Germline V gene sequence: CDR1 SNHLY, CDR2 FYNNEI. The V end lost 2 bases, the J end lost 5 bases, and 13 bases lay between the germline ends. The CDR3 DNA sequence: TGTGCCAGCAGTGAATCCAGGGCTTCTTATCAGCCCCAGCATTTT. It yields the protein CASSESRASYQPQHF.

This chain connects TRBV5-4 to TRBJ2-2; TRBD2 matches at 11 bases. Per germline, CDR1 SGHNT and CDR2 YYREEE (reference sequence). The J segment lost 2 bases and the V segment lost 4 bases, leaving 4 bases of the junction unmatched. The CDR3 runs 16 residues. The CDR3, as DNA: TGTGCCAGCAGCAACGGACTAGCGGGTAACACCGGGGAGCTGTTTTTT. Encoded protein: CASSNGLAGNTGELFF.

The CDR3 bases are TGTGCCAGCAGCTTAGATCGAGGGAGATACACTGAAGCTTTCTTT. It is translated as CASSLDRGRYTEAFF. J is TRBJ1-1 and V is TRBV11-2; D gene uncertain. Germline lookup yields CDR1 SGHAT and CDR2 FQNNGV. The CDR3 extends over 15 amino acids. Between the trimmed V and J ends, which lost 0 bases and 3 bases, there was a span of 11 bases.